The clone carrying this TCR beta chain was recorded once. Its antigen is unidentified. Germline-derived CDR1 and CDR2 are SQVTM and ANQGSEA. The V and J ends lost 3 bases and 4 bases respectively, with 3 bases between them. The CDR3 covers 10 residues. This sample stems from a study of early T cells in non-severe SARS-CoV-2 infection. Points from the study as a whole: Matching results from VDJdb favored anti-spike CD8 responses, leaving private and CD4 specificities undetected.

Individual cDNA molecules were tagged with unique molecular identifiers, the study reported. From the 5' RACE reads, TCRdb called clonotypes with MiXCR, one entry per CDR3 protein. The repertoire holds 100,000 to 130,000 distinct CDR3 sequences, with over 8.5% as singletons. The chain links TRBV29-1 to TRBJ1-1; the D is unclear. Sequences were obtained from whole blood. This clonotype was sampled from an adult who was a healthcare worker with PCR-confirmed SARS-CoV-2 infection or an uninfected control (not recorded which). DNA for the CDR3: TGCAGCGTTGATATCACTGAAGCTTTCTTT. This sequence encodes CSVDITEAFF.